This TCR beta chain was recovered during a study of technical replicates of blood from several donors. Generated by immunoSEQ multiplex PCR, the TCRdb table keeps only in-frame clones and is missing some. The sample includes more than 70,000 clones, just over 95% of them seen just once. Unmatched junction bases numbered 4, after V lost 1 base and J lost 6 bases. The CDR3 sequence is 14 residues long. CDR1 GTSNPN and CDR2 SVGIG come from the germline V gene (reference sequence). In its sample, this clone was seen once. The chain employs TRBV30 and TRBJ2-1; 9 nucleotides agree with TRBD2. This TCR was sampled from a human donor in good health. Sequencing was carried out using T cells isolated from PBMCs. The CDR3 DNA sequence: TGTGCCTGGAGTGATGGCGGGGGGGCCAATGAGCAGTTCTTC. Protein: CAWSDGGGANEQFF.